A selection of T cell receptor beta chains follows, all from one sample in a study of cytomegalovirus exposure and HLA in healthy donors. The data were produced by immunoSEQ multiplex PCR, yet TCRdb's version contains in-frame clones alone and is incomplete. The table records about 140,000 clones, roughly 66% of them present only once. Specimen: PBMCs. The receptors come from a woman aged 60-75 years in good health and CMV-seronegative. Both conserved end residues are part of each CDR3. A D gene is named only where the DNA matches it firmly. The listing skips clone size in some rows; elsewhere it reads once, few, many or a size class.

d_gene: TRBD1
j_gene: TRBJ2-1
v_gene: TRBV12-5
abundance: NA
CDR3nt: TGTGCTAGTGGGGACAGGGAATACAATGAGCAGTTCTTC
CDR3aa: CASGDREYNEQFF

d_gene: NA
j_gene: TRBJ2-7
v_gene: TRBV7-2
abundance: NA
CDR3nt: TGTGCCAGCAGCTCCCTCTTCGAGCAGTACTTC
CDR3aa: CASSSLFEQYF

d_gene: NA
j_gene: TRBJ1-1
v_gene: TRBV19
abundance: NA
CDR3nt: TGTGCCAGTAGTATCGATACAGCAAACACTGAAGCTTTCTTT
CDR3aa: CASSIDTANTEAFF

d_gene: TRBD1
j_gene: TRBJ2-3
v_gene: TRBV27
abundance: few
CDR3nt: TGTGCCAGCAGATTACAGGGGGCTTACACAGATACGCAGTATTTT
CDR3aa: CASRLQGAYTDTQYF

d_gene: TRBD1
j_gene: TRBJ2-6
v_gene: TRBV19
abundance: NA
CDR3nt: TGTGCCAGTAGTATACCGGGACAGGGCGGAGGGGCCAACGTCCTGACTTTC
CDR3aa: CASSIPGQGGGANVLTF

d_gene: NA
j_gene: TRBJ2-5
v_gene: TRBV14
abundance: NA
CDR3nt: TGTGCCAGCAGCCAAGATCTTTCGGAGACCCAGTACTTC
CDR3aa: CASSQDLSETQYF

d_gene: NA
j_gene: TRBJ2-6
v_gene: TRBV7-2
abundance: NA
CDR3nt: TGTGCCAGCAGCTTGGGAGTAGCGTCTGGGGCCAACGTCCTGACTTTC
CDR3aa: CASSLGVASGANVLTF

d_gene: TRBD2
j_gene: TRBJ2-3
v_gene: TRBV18
abundance: NA
CDR3nt: TGTGCCAGCTCACGACGGACTAGCGGGGGGGCGGATACGCAGTATTTT
CDR3aa: CASSRRTSGGADTQYF

d_gene: NA
j_gene: TRBJ2-3
v_gene: TRBV2
abundance: few
CDR3nt: TGTGCCAGCAGTGACCTAGGCCCTCCAGATACGCAGTATTTT
CDR3aa: CASSDLGPPDTQYF

d_gene: TRBD2
j_gene: TRBJ2-7
v_gene: TRBV7-3
abundance: NA
CDR3nt: TGTGCCAGCAGCCCCGGGCTAGCGGGATACGAGCAGTACTTC
CDR3aa: CASSPGLAGYEQYF

d_gene: TRBD1
j_gene: TRBJ1-2
v_gene: TRBV11-2
abundance: NA
CDR3nt: TGTGCCAGCAGCTTCGGACAGGGTAGTGGCTACACCTTC
CDR3aa: CASSFGQGSGYTF

d_gene: TRBD1
j_gene: TRBJ2-1
v_gene: TRBV14
abundance: few
CDR3nt: TGTGCCAGCAGCCCCAGGGGGCTCCGGGAGCAGTTCTTC
CDR3aa: CASSPRGLREQFF

d_gene: NA
j_gene: TRBJ1-6
v_gene: TRBV19
abundance: few
CDR3nt: TGTGCCAGTAGTCGGTCAGGCGGGAGCTCCTATAATTCACCCCTCCACTTT
CDR3aa: CASSRSGGSSYNSPLHF

d_gene: TRBD1
j_gene: TRBJ2-1
v_gene: TRBV27
abundance: NA
CDR3nt: TGTGCCAGCAGGCCGAATCCGGGACAGCGCTACAATGAGCAGTTCTTC
CDR3aa: CASRPNPGQRYNEQFF

d_gene: NA
j_gene: TRBJ1-2
v_gene: TRBV19
abundance: NA
CDR3nt: TGTGCCAGTAGTATAGCAGGGGTGCACGGCTACACCTTC
CDR3aa: CASSIAGVHGYTF

d_gene: NA
j_gene: TRBJ2-2
v_gene: TRBV19
abundance: NA
CDR3nt: TGTGCCAGTAGTATCCGACTAGGGTGGACCGGGGAGCTGTTTTTT
CDR3aa: CASSIRLGWTGELFF

d_gene: NA
j_gene: TRBJ2-7
v_gene: TRBV10-3
abundance: NA
CDR3nt: TGTGCCATCACTCCAGGACGGGACTACGAGCAGTACTTC
CDR3aa: CAITPGRDYEQYF

d_gene: NA
j_gene: TRBJ1-1
v_gene: TRBV2
abundance: NA
CDR3nt: TGTGCCAGCAGTGAAGCGCAGCGGATGAACACTGAAGCTTTCTTT
CDR3aa: CASSEAQRMNTEAFF

d_gene: NA
j_gene: TRBJ1-5
v_gene: TRBV19
abundance: NA
CDR3nt: TGTGCCAGTAGTATCCTCCCAATTGTACAGGGCCTTGGTCAGCCCCAGCATTTT
CDR3aa: CASSILPIVQGLGQPQHF

d_gene: NA
j_gene: TRBJ2-7
v_gene: TRBV29-1
abundance: once
CDR3nt: TGCAGCGTTGTGGGGGGCGAGCAGTACTTC
CDR3aa: CSVVGGEQYF

d_gene: NA
j_gene: TRBJ1-2
v_gene: TRBV4-3
abundance: NA
CDR3nt: TGCGCCAGCAGCCAAGACTACGGGACATTTCCTGGCTACACCTTC
CDR3aa: CASSQDYGTFPGYTF

d_gene: NA
j_gene: TRBJ2-1
v_gene: TRBV19
abundance: NA
CDR3nt: TGTGCCAGTAGTGTGGACAGAGGACCCTACAATGAGCAGTTCTTC
CDR3aa: CASSVDRGPYNEQFF

d_gene: TRBD2
j_gene: TRBJ2-5
v_gene: TRBV5-1
abundance: NA
CDR3nt: TGCGCCAGCAGCTTGGCGGGACTAGCGGGAGAGACCCAGTACTTC
CDR3aa: CASSLAGLAGETQYF

d_gene: TRBD2
j_gene: TRBJ2-1
v_gene: TRBV7-8
abundance: NA
CDR3nt: TGTGCCAGCAGCTTCGTAGCGGGGGGTGAGCAGTTCTTC
CDR3aa: CASSFVAGGEQFF

d_gene: NA
j_gene: TRBJ2-7
v_gene: TRBV4-2
abundance: few
CDR3nt: TGTGCCAGCAGCCTAGGGACTGGCTCCTACGAGCAGTACTTC
CDR3aa: CASSLGTGSYEQYF

d_gene: TRBD1
j_gene: TRBJ2-7
v_gene: TRBV11-3
abundance: NA
CDR3nt: TGTGCCAGCAGCCCACGGACAGGGCTCGGCGAGCAGTACTTC
CDR3aa: CASSPRTGLGEQYF

d_gene: TRBD1
j_gene: TRBJ1-6
v_gene: TRBV6-1
abundance: NA
CDR3nt: TGTGCCAGCAGCTCGGGACAGGGAAATTCACCCCTCCACTTT
CDR3aa: CASSSGQGNSPLHF

d_gene: TRBD2
j_gene: TRBJ2-7
v_gene: TRBV5-8
abundance: few
CDR3nt: TGTGCCAGCAGCTTGGGACTAGCGGGAGGGTACGAGCAGTACTTC
CDR3aa: CASSLGLAGGYEQYF

d_gene: TRBD1
j_gene: TRBJ1-1
v_gene: TRBV7-8
abundance: NA
CDR3nt: TGTGCCAGCAGCCTCGGACAGGGGGCCAACACTGAAGCTTTCTTT
CDR3aa: CASSLGQGANTEAFF

d_gene: NA
j_gene: TRBJ2-2
v_gene: TRBV9
abundance: few
CDR3nt: TGTGCCAGCAGCGTAGAGGCTGGCGGAAACCGCGGGGAGCTGTTTTTT
CDR3aa: CASSVEAGGNRGELFF

d_gene: TRBD1
j_gene: TRBJ2-3
v_gene: TRBV7-3
abundance: few
CDR3nt: TGTGCCAGCAGTCGCGACAGGGTAGGGGATACGCAGTATTTT
CDR3aa: CASSRDRVGDTQYF

d_gene: TRBD1
j_gene: TRBJ1-5
v_gene: TRBV19
abundance: NA
CDR3nt: TGTGCCAGTAGTATAGCCCCTTTCAGGGGGGCCACGGATCAGCCCCAGCATTTT
CDR3aa: CASSIAPFRGATDQPQHF

d_gene: TRBD1
j_gene: TRBJ1-2
v_gene: TRBV6-1
abundance: few
CDR3nt: TGTGCCAGCAGCCTCGCAGGGGGTCATCGAGGCTACACCTTC
CDR3aa: CASSLAGGHRGYTF

d_gene: TRBD2
j_gene: TRBJ2-7
v_gene: TRBV4-1
abundance: NA
CDR3nt: TGCGCCAGCAGCCCTCAAGGACTAGCGGGGGGCCTTTCCTACGAGCAGTACTTC
CDR3aa: CASSPQGLAGGLSYEQYF

d_gene: NA
j_gene: TRBJ2-3
v_gene: TRBV19
abundance: NA
CDR3nt: TGTGCCAGTAGTATAGAAGACAGGGATACGCAGTATTTT
CDR3aa: CASSIEDRDTQYF

d_gene: TRBD1
j_gene: TRBJ1-3
v_gene: TRBV28
abundance: few
CDR3nt: TGTGCCAGCCTGGGACAGGGGGCGTCTAGTCTTGGAAACACCATATATTTT
CDR3aa: CASLGQGASSLGNTIYF

d_gene: TRBD2
j_gene: TRBJ2-1
v_gene: TRBV7-3
abundance: NA
CDR3nt: TGTGCCAGCAGCTCCGTAGCGGGAGGGGGGTTCAATGAGCAGTTCTTC
CDR3aa: CASSSVAGGGFNEQFF

d_gene: TRBD1
j_gene: TRBJ1-2
v_gene: TRBV7-9
abundance: NA
CDR3nt: TGTGCCAGCAGCCGACTAGGACAGGGAGACTATGGCTACACCTTC
CDR3aa: CASSRLGQGDYGYTF

d_gene: NA
j_gene: TRBJ2-4
v_gene: TRBV14
abundance: NA
CDR3nt: TGTGCCAGCAGCCAAGATCTAGGCAGAAACATTCAGTACTTC
CDR3aa: CASSQDLGRNIQYF

d_gene: NA
j_gene: TRBJ2-6
v_gene: TRBV5-4
abundance: NA
CDR3nt: TGTGCCAGCAGCTTGGCGGGACATCGCTCTGGGGCCAACGTCCTGACTTTC
CDR3aa: CASSLAGHRSGANVLTF

d_gene: TRBD2
j_gene: TRBJ2-7
v_gene: TRBV28
abundance: NA
CDR3nt: TGTGCCACTCTAGCGGGAGGAATCTACGAGCAGTACTTC
CDR3aa: CATLAGGIYEQYF

d_gene: NA
j_gene: TRBJ2-7
v_gene: TRBV6-5
abundance: NA
CDR3nt: TGTGCCAGCAGTGCCATTTCCCGCCGAGGCGAGCAGTACTTC
CDR3aa: CASSAISRRGEQYF

d_gene: TRBD1
j_gene: TRBJ1-6
v_gene: TRBV27
abundance: few
CDR3nt: TGTGCCAGCACCGCGGGACAGTATAATTCACCCCTCCACTTT
CDR3aa: CASTAGQYNSPLHF

d_gene: NA
j_gene: TRBJ2-7
v_gene: TRBV6-4
abundance: few
CDR3nt: TGTGCCAGCAGTCAGGACAGAATCAAGCAGTACTTC
CDR3aa: CASSQDRIKQYF

d_gene: TRBD2
j_gene: TRBJ2-7
v_gene: TRBV5-4
abundance: NA
CDR3nt: TGTGCCAGCAGCGTGGGACTAGCGGGAGGGCTTTACGAGCAGTACTTC
CDR3aa: CASSVGLAGGLYEQYF

d_gene: NA
j_gene: TRBJ1-1
v_gene: TRBV9
abundance: NA
CDR3nt: TGTGCCAGCAGACCCGGGCAGGGGAACACTGAAGCTTTCTTT
CDR3aa: CASRPGQGNTEAFF

d_gene: TRBD2
j_gene: TRBJ2-3
v_gene: TRBV5-6
abundance: NA
CDR3nt: TGTGCCAGCAGCTTCCGTAGCGGGGGGGCCGTTAACACAGATACGCAGTATTTT
CDR3aa: CASSFRSGGAVNTDTQYF

d_gene: TRBD1
j_gene: TRBJ2-2
v_gene: TRBV5-1
abundance: few
CDR3nt: TGCGCCAGCAGCCGCTCTTTGGGGACAGCGAACACCGGGGAGCTGTTTTTT
CDR3aa: CASSRSLGTANTGELFF

d_gene: NA
j_gene: TRBJ1-2
v_gene: TRBV7-2
abundance: NA
CDR3nt: TGTGCCAGCAGCTTAGAGGGGTATGGCTACACCTTC
CDR3aa: CASSLEGYGYTF

d_gene: NA
j_gene: TRBJ2-7
v_gene: TRBV5-1
abundance: NA
CDR3nt: TGCGCCAGCAGCTTGGACAGCCTCTCGCTCGAGCAGTACTTC
CDR3aa: CASSLDSLSLEQYF

d_gene: NA
j_gene: TRBJ2-2
v_gene: TRBV7-7
abundance: NA
CDR3nt: TGTGCCAGCAGCTTAAAGCAGGGCACCGGGGAGCTGTTTTTT
CDR3aa: CASSLKQGTGELFF

d_gene: NA
j_gene: TRBJ2-1
v_gene: TRBV28
abundance: few
CDR3nt: TGTGCCAGCACTGGACGGACATACAATGAGCAGTTCTTC
CDR3aa: CASTGRTYNEQFF

d_gene: TRBD2
j_gene: TRBJ2-1
v_gene: TRBV9
abundance: NA
CDR3nt: TGTGCCAGCAGCGTGGGGGGGTGGGGGAGAGGGTTTGAGCAGTTCTTC
CDR3aa: CASSVGGWGRGFEQFF

d_gene: NA
j_gene: TRBJ1-2
v_gene: TRBV6-5
abundance: few
CDR3nt: TGTGCCAGCAGTCGGACAGCTAACTATGGCTACACCTTC
CDR3aa: CASSRTANYGYTF

d_gene: TRBD2
j_gene: TRBJ2-1
v_gene: TRBV5-1
abundance: NA
CDR3nt: TGCGCCAGCAGCTTCGGGACTAGCGGGAGTTATGAGCAGTTCTTC
CDR3aa: CASSFGTSGSYEQFF

d_gene: NA
j_gene: TRBJ1-1
v_gene: TRBV6-6
abundance: NA
CDR3nt: TGTGCCAGCACCAAAAAGGAGAACATCCTGAACACTGAAGCTTTCTTT
CDR3aa: CASTKKENILNTEAFF

d_gene: TRBD1
j_gene: TRBJ2-7
v_gene: TRBV29-1
abundance: NA
CDR3nt: TGCAGCGCCCGGACAGGGGCCTACGAGCAGTACTTC
CDR3aa: CSARTGAYEQYF